The clone carrying this T cell receptor (beta chain) qualifies as medium-sized. The antigen remains unidentified. The sample originates from a study of prognosis after radiotherapy for stage I lung cancer. Study-level information: Some 15 patients had newly diagnosed primary stage I lung tumors, and five had oligometastatic NSCLC after surgical resection of the primary tumor. Patient ages ran from about 50 to 95, with a median of 74.5 years, and the group had roughly 13 men and roughly six women. Study-level points and caveats: After stereotactic body radiation therapy, median unique TCR clones were some 6,900, down from 9,500 to 11,000.

The genomic DNA TCR beta CDR3 region underwent two rounds of multiplex PCR. First-round PCR used primers specific to each TRBV and TRBJ gene. Via MiXCR, TCRdb re-called the multiplex PCR reads, giving one row per CDR3 protein. This sample yields fewer than 20,000 distinct CDR3 sequences, of which about 44% are seen a single time; 35% to 50% belongs to the top ten. This sequence was found in a donor at least 50 years old with non-small cell lung cancer. Material: PBMCs, obtained before or after stereotactic body radiation therapy (not recorded which).

In DNA, the CDR3 is TGTGCCAGCAGTAACGGGGGGTTATATGGCTACGAGCAGTACTTC. Protein sequence: CASSNGGLYGYEQYF. The gene calls are TRBV6-1 and TRBJ2-7; 7 nucleotides match TRBD2. The CDR3 is made up of 15 amino acids. The germline V gene encodes CDR1 MNHNS and CDR2 SASEGT. Losses at the gene ends were 5 bases for V and 3 bases for J; bases not matched to a gene: 10.